The 16 T cell receptor beta chains in this list originate from one sample, sequenced in a study of T cells in Graves' hyperthyroidism and ophthalmopathy. Authors of the study amplified TCR beta CDR3 regions from RNA transcripts. HTBI primers were employed in a first-round RT-PCR of the TCR CDR3. TCRdb passed the multiplex PCR reads through MiXCR, listing each CDR3 protein once. Of fewer than 900,000 distinct CDR3 sequences detected, roughly a sixth appear once; the ten largest clones hold about a sixth. Input material: blood. The source is a woman in her fifties or sixties with Graves' hyperthyroidism that later progressed to Graves' ophthalmopathy.

This clonotype was seen a single time. The chain carries TRBV5-8 and TRBJ2-3; the D is unclear. The ends were cut back, 5 bases at V and 0 bases at J, with 10 bases in the middle. CDR1 and CDR2 from the germline V gene are SGHTS and YDEGEE. The CDR3 consists of 14 residues. This CDR3 reads CASRFATSTDTQYF. As DNA, the CDR3 is TGTGCCAGCAGATTTGCTACTAGCACAGATACGCAGTATTTT.

The V call is TRBV4-1, the J call TRBJ2-5, with 9 bases lining up with TRBD2. V shed 1 base, J shed 3 bases, and the junction held 9 bases outside the gene matches. This CDR3 contains 17 residues. CDR1 MGHRA and CDR2 YSYEKL come from the germline V gene. CDR3 in DNA: TGCGCCAGCAGCCAAGGATCCGGCGGGGGGGGAGAAGAGACCCAGTACTTC. Protein: CASSQGSGGGGEETQYF.

This clonotype has just a few counts. The rearrangement joins TRBV20-1 to TRBJ1-2; 7 positions agree with TRBD1. Unmatched junction bases numbered 5, after V lost 6 bases and J lost 4 bases. This CDR3 has 12 residues. The germline V gene encodes CDR1 DFQATT and CDR2 SNEGSKA (reference sequence). CDR3 nucleotides: TGCAGTGCCGGGACAGAGACCTATGGCTACACCTTC. It encodes CSAGTETYGYTF.

A few counts support this clonotype. Relative to the germline gene, one junction end is altered; a read error may explain this. The V gene is TRBV20-1, the J gene TRBJ1-2; D is ambiguous. Germline-derived CDR1 and CDR2 are DFQATT and SNEGSKA (reference sequence). There are 15 residues in the CDR3. CDR3 residues: CSAGEVGGGYYGYTF. The DNA for the CDR3 is TGCAGTGCTGGAGAAGTGGGCGGAGGATATTATGGCTACACCTTC.

This rearrangement joins TRBV11-2 to TRBJ2-5; unclear D gene. Germline-derived CDR1 and CDR2 are SGHAT and FQNNGV. Trimming took 4 bases from V and 5 from J, leaving 11 bases between them. This CDR3 is 13 amino acids long. The CDR3 bases are TGTGCCAGCAGCTGGATCCACGGGGAGACCCAGTACTTC. As protein: CASSWIHGETQYF.

The sample holds a few counts of this clonotype. The J gene is TRBJ2-3, the V gene TRBV18; tentative D call: TRBD1 (5 bases). CDR3 length: 15 amino acids. Trimming took off 8 bases at V and 0 bases at J, with 15 bases between the two ends. Germline lookup yields CDR1 KGHSH and CDR2 LQKENI. The CDR3 spells CASVTGDTSTDTQYF. In DNA form, the CDR3 reads TGTGCCAGCGTTACAGGTGATACTAGCACAGATACGCAGTATTTT.

CDR3 DNA: TGTGCCAGCAGCCCAGACAGGAAACCAGTACCCCGACGCAGCATGAACACTGAAGCTTTCTTT. As protein: CASSPDRKPVPRRSMNTEAFF. V is TRBV9 and J is TRBJ1-1, with a possible D match to TRBD1 (6 bases). Trimming cost V 4 bases and J 0 bases, with 31 bases left between them. The germline gives CDR1 SGDLS, CDR2 YYNGEE. The CDR3 covers 21 residues. Full variable domain (remainder filled in from reference TRBV9 and TRBJ1-1): DSGVTQTPKHLITATGQRVTLRCSPRSGDLSVYWYQQSLDQGLQFLIQYYNGEERAKGNILERFSAQQFPDLHSELNLSSLELGDSALYFCASSPDRKPVPRRSMNTEAFFGQGTRLTVV.

The chain joins TRBV10-1 to TRBJ2-2, with D perhaps TRBD2 (5 bases). In germline, CDR1 is WNHNN, CDR2 SYGVQD (reference sequence). Trimming cost V 3 bases and J 2 bases, with 13 bases left between them. The CDR3 consists of 16 residues. DNA of the CDR3: TGCGCCAGCAGTGACACCGGGAATCTAAACACCGGGGAGCTGTTTTTT. This encodes CASSDTGNLNTGELFF.

This chain uses TRBV10-3 with TRBJ1-4, with D hard to call. This CDR3 contains 14 residues. CDR1 ENHRY and CDR2 SYGVKD come from the germline V gene. The V and J ends lost 5 bases and 2 bases respectively, with 9 bases between them. The CDR3 coding sequence is TGTGCCATCAGTACTGGAGGGACTAATGAAAAACTGTTTTTT. Its protein product is CAISTGGTNEKLFF.

The V and J genes are TRBV18 and TRBJ2-2, with D maybe TRBD1 (6 bases). With 7 bases removed from V and 3 bases from J, the gap between germline ends came to 18 bases. From germline, CDR1 is KGHSH and CDR2 LQKENI. The CDR3 loop spans 16 amino acids. CDR3 amino acids: CASLPTGPTHTGELFF. The CDR3 DNA sequence: TGTGCCAGCTTACCGACAGGACCGACCCACACCGGGGAGCTGTTTTTT.

This clonotype was seen repeatedly, ten times or more. The chain employs TRBV27 and TRBJ1-1, with a tentative D call TRBD1 (6 bases). The CDR3 spans 14 residues. CDR1 is MNHEY and CDR2 is SMNVEV in the germline V gene (reference sequence). Trimming stripped 8 bases from V and 6 bases from J, with 19 bases between. CDR3 in amino acids: CASATGSLFAEAFF. The CDR3 nucleotides are TGTGCCAGCGCTACAGGGTCGTTGTTCGCTGAAGCTTTCTTT.

Details on this clonotype: A read error is possible here, since a much larger clone lies one base away. This chain uses TRBV7-2 with TRBJ2-1; possibly TRBD2 for D (5 bases). This CDR3 has 18 residues. CDR1 and CDR2 from the germline V gene are SGHTA and FQGNSA. CDR3 region: CAGSTHHFDYASYNEQFF. CDR3 DNA sequence: TGTGCCGGCAGCACACATCATTTTGACTACGCATCCTACAATGAGCAGTTCTTC.

This clonotype was seen only a few times. The V call is TRBV9, the J call TRBJ2-1; possibly TRBD1 or TRBD2 for D (5 bases each). The CDR3 contains 15 residues. CDR1 is SGDLS and CDR2 is YYNGEE in the germline V gene. Trimming removed 3 bases from V and 1 base from J, with 11 bases in between. The CDR3 loop is CASSALGPSYNEQFF. The CDR3 DNA follows: TGTGCCAGCAGCGCACTGGGACCTTCCTACAATGAGCAGTTCTTC.

This chain links TRBV7-2 with TRBJ2-5; D gene unclear. The V end was cut by 5 bases, the J end by 5 bases, with 15 bases between. This CDR3 has 14 amino acids. Looked up from germline, CDR1 is SGHTA and CDR2 is FQGNSA. CDR3 in DNA: TGTGCCAGCAGCCGCGAGGCCGCCTGGGAGACCCAGTACTTC. Its translation is CASSREAAWETQYF. Supplemented by reference TRBV7-2 and TRBJ2-5, the full variable domain reads GAGVSQSPSNKVTEKGKDVELRCDPISGHTALYWYRQSLGQGLEFLIYFQGNSAPDKSGLPSDRFSAERTGGSVSTLTIQRTQQEDSAVYLCASSREAAWETQYFGPGTRLLVL.

The V and J genes are TRBV10-3 and TRBJ1-4, with D maybe TRBD1 (5 bases). The germline gives CDR1 ENHRY, CDR2 SYGVKD. V was cut by 6 bases and J by 8 bases, with 10 bases left in between. This CDR3 is 12 amino acids long. The CDR3 loop is CAISGGEEKLFF. CDR3 nucleotide sequence: TGTGCCATCAGCGGGGGGGAGGAAAAACTGTTTTTT.

This clonotype was seen a few times. The gene calls are TRBV27 and TRBJ1-1; D may be TRBD1 (5 bases). The germline gives CDR1 MNHEY, CDR2 SMNVEV (reference sequence). The CDR3 sequence is 13 residues long. V lost 6 bases and J 1 base, leaving 9 bases between the germline ends. CDR3 sequence reads: CASSIRENTEAFF. CDR3 DNA: TGTGCCAGCAGCATCAGGGAGAACACTGAAGCTTTCTTT.